This is a list of T cell receptor beta chains from one sample in a study of cytomegalovirus exposure and HLA in healthy donors. Method: immunoSEQ multiplex PCR; TCRdb's copy keeps in-frame clones and lacks some. Its table records about 210,000 clones. Material for sequencing was PBMCs. All receptors come from a woman aged 25-40 years in good health and CMV-seropositive. Both conserved end residues are part of each CDR3. Fields, in order: V gene, D gene, J gene, CDR3 protein, CDR3 DNA. D genes are given only for firm matches.

TRBV5-6	.	TRBJ1-5	CASSLRGAGNQPQHF	TGTGCCAGCAGCTTGCGCGGGGCTGGCAATCAGCCCCAGCATTTT
TRBV28	TRBD1	TRBJ2-7	CASSLQGANYEQYF	TGTGCCAGCAGTCTCCAGGGGGCAAACTACGAGCAGTACTTC
TRBV28	TRBD1	TRBJ2-6	CASSGGQGARLRAGANVLTF	TGTGCCAGCAGTGGGGGACAGGGGGCGCGTCTAAGAGCTGGGGCCAACGTCCTGACTTTC
TRBV19	.	TRBJ2-5	CASSIVHQETQYF	TGTGCCAGTAGTATAGTTCATCAAGAGACCCAGTACTTC
TRBV5-6	.	TRBJ1-1	CASSFGRGTEAFF	TGTGCCAGCAGCTTCGGCAGGGGCACTGAAGCTTTCTTT
TRBV11-3	.	TRBJ2-3	CASSPGVTTDTQYF	TGTGCCAGCAGCCCAGGTGTCACCACAGATACGCAGTATTTT
TRBV28	TRBD2	TRBJ2-7	CASSSSGRSTYEQYF	TGTGCCAGCAGTTCCAGCGGGAGAAGTACGTACGAGCAGTACTTC
TRBV28	TRBD1	TRBJ2-1	CASSLGGQGGNEQFF	TGTGCCAGCAGTTTGGGGGGACAGGGTGGTAATGAGCAGTTCTTC
TRBV6-6	.	TRBJ1-6	CASSYLGAGNSPLHF	TGTGCCAGCAGTTACCTAGGGGCCGGGAATTCACCCCTCCACTTT
TRBV9	.	TRBJ2-7	CASSVKPSTGEQYF	TGTGCCAGCAGCGTTAAGCCGTCTACGGGGGAGCAGTACTTC
TRBV9	.	TRBJ1-6	CASSYGGDSPLHF	TGTGCCAGCAGCTACGGCGGGGATTCACCCCTCCACTTT
TRBV12-5	.	TRBJ2-6	CASVYSGANVLTF	TGTGCTAGTGTCTACTCTGGGGCCAACGTCCTGACTTTC
TRBV10-1	.	TRBJ2-2	CASRDSRNTGELFF	TGCGCCAGCAGGGACTCACGGAACACCGGGGAGCTGTTTTTT
TRBV5-4	.	TRBJ1-2	CASSLKGEIWYGYTF	TGTGCCAGCAGCTTGAAGGGGGAAATATGGTATGGCTACACCTTC
TRBV28	.	TRBJ1-5	CASTRGNQPQHF	TGTGCCAGCACTAGGGGGAATCAGCCCCAGCATTTT
TRBV5-1	TRBD1	TRBJ1-4	CASSGDRGSEKLFF	TGCGCCAGCAGCGGCGACAGGGGAAGTGAAAAACTGTTTTTT
TRBV5-5	TRBD1	TRBJ1-4	CASSLTAGTGEEKLFF	TGTGCCAGCAGCTTGACTGCCGGGACAGGAGAGGAAAAACTGTTTTTT
TRBV10-3	.	TRBJ1-1	CAIGAGQSLRAFF	TGTGCCATCGGGGCTGGACAATCCCTGAGAGCTTTCTTT
TRBV11-3	.	TRBJ2-1	CASSLDGPYNEQFF	TGTGCCAGCAGCTTAGATGGGCCCTACAATGAGCAGTTCTTC
TRBV9	.	TRBJ1-5	CASSVVGRRGDQPQHF	TGTGCCAGCAGCGTAGTTGGACGAAGGGGCGATCAGCCCCAGCATTTT
TRBV9	TRBD2	TRBJ2-1	CASSVDLAGGLGNEQFF	TGTGCCAGCAGCGTAGACCTAGCGGGAGGGCTAGGGAATGAGCAGTTCTTC
TRBV5-1	TRBD1	TRBJ1-6	CASREHLPGQDNSPLHF	TGCGCCAGCAGGGAACATCTACCGGGACAGGATAATTCACCCCTCCACTTT
TRBV5-1	TRBD2	TRBJ2-2	CASSLEAGGLTGELFF	TGCGCCAGCAGCTTGGAGGCGGGGGGGCTAACCGGGGAGCTGTTTTTT
TRBV18	TRBD1	TRBJ1-4	CASSPRGQGEKLFF	TGTGCCAGCTCACCTCGCGGACAGGGCGAAAAACTGTTTTTT
TRBV7-7	.	TRBJ1-3	CASSLYGSVRSGNTIYF	TGTGCCAGCAGCTTATATGGTTCGGTGAGGTCTGGAAACACCATATATTTT
TRBV14	TRBD1	TRBJ1-4	CASSQGPHRGSREKLFF	TGTGCCAGCAGCCAAGGCCCCCACAGGGGCTCTAGGGAAAAACTGTTTTTT
TRBV19	TRBD1	TRBJ1-2	CASSRWDSPANYGYTF	TGTGCCAGTAGTAGATGGGACAGCCCAGCTAACTATGGCTACACCTTC
TRBV13	TRBD1	TRBJ2-7	CASSQGQGRIYEQYF	TGTGCCAGCAGCCAAGGACAGGGAAGGATCTACGAGCAGTACTTC
TRBV7-9	TRBD1	TRBJ2-5	CAFNRGQRKGETQYF	TGTGCCTTCAACCGGGGACAGCGAAAGGGAGAGACCCAGTACTTC
TRBV4-1	TRBD1	TRBJ2-2	CASSLPGGKSGELFF	TGCGCCAGCAGCCTCCCAGGGGGAAAATCCGGGGAGCTGTTTTTT
TRBV18	TRBD1	TRBJ1-4	CASSLPGQGNEKLFF	TGTGCCAGCTCACTCCCGGGACAGGGGAATGAAAAACTGTTTTTT
TRBV29-1	.	TRBJ2-2	CSVEVRFGELFF	.
TRBV5-1	.	TRBJ2-3	CASSLGSGPADTQYF	TGCGCCAGCAGCTTAGGGAGCGGGCCTGCAGATACGCAGTATTTT
TRBV27	TRBD1	TRBJ2-7	CASWDSSYEQYF	TGTGCCAGCTGGGACAGTTCCTACGAGCAGTACTTC
TRBV5-1	.	TRBJ1-1	CASSTREGTEAFF	TGCGCCAGCAGCACCAGGGAGGGCACTGAAGCTTTCTTT
TRBV7-8	.	TRBJ2-3	CASSSEGLAGTDTQYF	TGTGCCAGCAGCTCGGAGGGGTTAGCGGGCACAGATACGCAGTATTTT
TRBV6-6	.	TRBJ2-2	CASSYSTGIGTGELFF	TGTGCCAGCAGTTACTCGACCGGGATCGGGACCGGGGAGCTGTTTTTT
TRBV6-5	.	TRBJ2-7	CASSFGRDITYEQYF	TGTGCCAGCAGTTTCGGCCGGGACATTACCTACGAGCAGTACTTC
TRBV28	.	TRBJ1-5	CASSSRERYQPQHF	TGTGCCAGCAGTTCCCGGGAGAGGTATCAGCCCCAGCATTTT
TRBV11-2	TRBD1	TRBJ2-7	CASSARDRGQYEQYF	TGTGCCAGCAGCGCGCGGGACAGGGGGCAATACGAGCAGTACTTC
TRBV7-7	.	TRBJ2-2	CASSLDGRRGTGELFF	TGTGCCAGCAGCTTAGACGGCAGGAGGGGCACCGGGGAGCTGTTTTTT
TRBV7-2	TRBD2	TRBJ2-1	CASSLRREGSNEQFF	TGTGCCAGCAGCTTAAGGCGGGAGGGGTCCAATGAGCAGTTCTTC
TRBV21-1	.	TRBJ2-5	CASSKVVDRGLQETQYF	TGTGCCAGCAGCAAAGTTGTTGACAGGGGTTTGCAAGAGACCCAGTACTTC
TRBV4-1	TRBD2	TRBJ2-2	CASSRRLAGGLGTGELFF	TGCGCCAGCAGCCGCCGACTAGCGGGAGGGCTAGGCACCGGGGAGCTGTTTTTT
TRBV10-1	TRBD1	TRBJ1-4	CASRRFDRANEKLFF	TGCGCCAGCCGTCGATTCGACAGGGCGAATGAAAAACTGTTTTTT
TRBV29-1	.	TRBJ2-3	CSVDGLRGTDTQYF	TGCAGCGTTGATGGACTTAGAGGTACAGATACGCAGTATTTT
TRBV28	.	TRBJ2-7	CASSFILGTPYEQYF	TGTGCCAGCAGTTTCATTCTAGGGACACCCTACGAGCAGTACTTC
TRBV11-2	.	TRBJ2-7	CASSLAGVDHEQYF	TGTGCCAGCAGCTTAGCAGGGGTCGACCACGAGCAGTACTTC
TRBV7-9	.	TRBJ1-1	CASSLARTPEDTEAFF	TGTGCCAGCAGCTTAGCTCGAACACCCGAGGACACTGAAGCTTTCTTT
TRBV19	.	TRBJ1-1	CASSIATGTLNTEAFF	TGTGCCAGTAGTATAGCTACAGGCACTTTGAACACTGAAGCTTTCTTT
TRBV15	TRBD1	TRBJ2-7	CATSRAPQGAYEQYF	TGTGCCACCAGCAGAGCACCACAGGGGGCCTACGAGCAGTACTTC
TRBV6-6	.	TRBJ2-5	CASSAGPGGTQYF	TGTGCCAGCAGTGCGGGACCCGGGGGGACCCAGTACTTC
TRBV5-3	.	TRBJ1-4	CARSRPTGTEDLCNEKLFF	TGTGCCAGAAGCAGACCGACAGGAACGGAGGATCTTTGTAATGAAAAACTGTTTTTT
TRBV7-6	.	TRBJ1-5	CASSLGGRGSQPQHF	TGTGCCAGCAGCTTAGGGGGTAGGGGATCTCAGCCCCAGCATTTT